This TCR beta chain was identified during a study of blood T cell repertoires in COVID-19 (dated by TCRdb to about 2020). About the study as a whole: Collaborator samples came from the United States, Italy and Spain and covered acute and convalescent phases of COVID-19. The repertoires were made available in a free public database intended to serve as a resource for research on the immune response to SARS-CoV-2. The samples were drawn from the first 160 participants of the ongoing ImmuneRACE study and from more than 1,000 subjects provided by 6 global collaborators. Where available, HLA class I and class II types were taken from metadata supplied by the sample provider and were not determined by assay-based typing. Subjects who had been exposed to COVID-19, were actively infected with it, or had recovered from it provided the deeply sampled blood TCRbeta repertoires that made up the dataset. A de-identified subject ID, COVID-19 status, age in years and sex were almost always included in the sample metadata. The prospective study material was composed of cDNA or gDNA derived from T cells, B-cell-depleted T cells, or PBMCs.

The collaborating institutions used their own protocols to collect whole blood in K2EDTA tubes. For TCRbeta analysis, collaborators shipped samples as frozen whole blood, isolated PBMCs, or DNA extracted from either of those sample types. This clone showed up just once. Its antigen has not been determined. Base qualities are not recorded, but no much larger clone differs from it by a single base. TCRbeta CDR3 regions were amplified from genomic DNA by means of the immunoSEQ Assay, a bias-controlled multiplex PCR. As for the original processing: The number of nucleated cells in each sample was estimated by amplification of reference gene primers within the assay. Sequence reads were collapsed and filtered to measure the absolute abundance of every unique TCRbeta CDR3 rearrangement. Productive Simpson clonality was computed per sample as the square root of Simpson's diversity index over productive rearrangements. This immuneACCESS table, as held by TCRdb, lists in-frame sequences with V and J called but not all clones. Of the missing ones, under half trace to an unresolved V gene in checked studies; the others have no known cause. The V and J calls and clone size were taken over from that table, and D and trimming were inferred from the DNA. This sample holds about 300,000 clones; around 86% were observed only once. Over 1% of the sample is taken by the ten largest.

General conclusions and limits of the study: The quantity of clinical and demographic metadata differed by source and by participant and was supplied without curation.

The cysteine opens and the phenylalanine closes a CDR3 of 15 amino acids. Only the CDR3 DNA is retained, 45 bases long and in frame from the first base. CDR1 is given as SNHLY and CDR2 as FYNNEI, both from the germline V gene. V is pruned by 3 bases and J by 9 bases, leaving 11 bases of the junction without a gene match. The sample taken for sequencing was peripheral blood. Rearrangement joined TRBV2 to TRBJ2-1, with TRBD2 matching 7 junction bases. The receptor was isolated from a man between 70 and 80 years old with acute or convalescent COVID-19. The CDR3 loop reads CASSDMQAGRGEQFF. Here is the DNA: TGTGCCAGCAGTGATATGCAAGCGGGGCGGGGTGAGCAGTTCTTC.